This T cell receptor (beta chain) was sequenced in a study of regulatory T cells in long-lasting Graves disease. Time point noted: persistent/refractory GD, antithyroid drugs over 5 years with positive TRAb. The TCR library was made from RNA that had been extracted from PBMCs in TRIzol. With iRepertoire HTBI primers and Arm-PCR of CDR3 regions, TCR beta libraries were built. From the multiplex PCR reads, TCRdb called clonotypes with MiXCR, one entry per CDR3 protein. Found here are about 450,000 distinct CDR3 sequences, about a quarter of them singletons; the top ten hold roughly 26%. The sequence came from a female donor with Graves disease. The material sequenced was peripheral blood mononuclear cells (PBMCs), taken when the disease was refractory, from a patient treated with antithyroid drugs.

The CDR3, as DNA: TGTGCCAGCAGCCAGGGGGCCCTTAGGGGGGAGCTGTTTTTT. Translation: CASSQGALRGELFF. The chain carries TRBV3-1 and TRBJ2-2; TRBD1 might be the D (6 bases). V was pared by 3 bases and J by 8 bases, with 13 bases between. Per the germline V gene, CDR1 is LGHDT and CDR2 is YNNKEL (reference sequence). The CDR3 has 14 amino acids. Complete variable domain (other parts from reference TRBV3-1 and TRBJ2-2): DTAVSQTPKYLVTQMGNDKSIKCEQNLGHDTMYWYKQDSKKFLKIMFSYNNKELIINETVPNRFSPKSPDKAHLNLHINSLELGDSAVYFCASSQGALRGELFFGEGSRLTVL.